Presented here are 7 T cell receptor beta chains from one specimen sequenced in a study of T cells in Graves' hyperthyroidism and ophthalmopathy. What was amplified from RNA transcripts were TCR beta CDR3 regions. HTBI primers were employed in a first-round RT-PCR of the TCR CDR3. TCRdb independently ran MiXCR on the multiplex PCR reads; one entry per CDR3 protein. The table has about 540,000 distinct CDR3 sequences, about 43% seen once. Sequencing was done on a sample of peripheral blood or thyroid tissue (not recorded which). These receptors were obtained from a woman under 30 with Graves' hyperthyroidism.

This clonotype was counted a single time. This CDR3 fails to terminate in the conserved phenylalanine or tryptophan, so it likely reflects a read error. The J gene is TRBJ1-1, the V gene TRBV7-2, with 8 bases matching TRBD1. Germline V gene lookup returns CDR1 SGHTA and CDR2 FQGNSA. CDR3 length: 14 residues. V lost 5 bases, J lost 0 bases, and 2 bases stayed unmatched. The CDR3 protein is CASSVGQVNTEAFL. CDR3 DNA: TGTGCCAGCAGCGTGGGACAGGTGAACACTGAAGCTTTCCTT.

This clonotype was observed at least ten times. The chain combines TRBV24-1 with TRBJ2-3; 13 nucleotides align to TRBD2. Unmatched junction bases numbered 5, after V lost 4 bases and J lost 2 bases. Germline assignment: CDR1 KGHDR and CDR2 SFDVKD. This CDR3 comprises 17 residues. The CDR3 DNA follows: TGTGCCACCAGTGACCCTGGACTAGCGGGAGACACAGATACGCAGTATTTT. The encoded protein is CATSDPGLAGDTDTQYF.

The chain carries TRBV7-3 and TRBJ2-5; 12 nucleotides agree with TRBD2. CDR3 size: 15 residues. Germline V gives CDR1 SGHTA, CDR2 FQGTGA. J was trimmed by 5 bases and V by 5 bases; bases with no gene match: 6. The DNA for the CDR3 is TGTGCCAGCAGCACAGGACTAGCGGGAATGGAGACCCAGTACTTC. This gives the protein CASSTGLAGMETQYF.

The sample holds many counts of this clonotype. The rearrangement uses TRBV5-1 and TRBJ2-7; 15 bases are a match to TRBD2. Germline values: CDR1 SGHRS, CDR2 YFSETQ. V lost 1 base and J lost 2; bases outside the gene matches: 7. The CDR3 sequence is 18 residues long. The CDR3 here is CASSLRTSGRVTAYEQYF. The CDR3 coding sequence is TGCGCCAGCAGCTTGAGGACTAGCGGGAGGGTCACGGCCTACGAGCAGTACTTC. The full variable domain, rest sourced from reference TRBV5-1 and TRBJ2-7, is KAGVTQTPRYLIKTRGQQVTLSCSPISGHRSVSWYQQTPGQGLQFLFEYFSETQRNKGNFPGRFSGRQFSNSRSEMNVSTLELGDSALYLCASSLRTSGRVTAYEQYFGPGTRLTVT.

The rearrangement joins TRBV7-9 to TRBJ2-2, with 8 bases fitting TRBD1. V dropped 8 bases and J dropped 1; count of bases not matched to a gene: 3. Looked up from germline, CDR1 is SEHNR and CDR2 is FQNEAQ (reference sequence). This CDR3 has 14 residues. CDR3 DNA sequence: TGTGCCAGCCTCGGGACAGGGAACACCGGGGAGCTGTTTTTT. This gives the protein CASLGTGNTGELFF.

This clonotype was counted a few times. The rearrangement uses TRBV5-1 and TRBJ2-7, with 13 bases matching TRBD2. Germline V lookup: CDR1 SGHRS, CDR2 YFSETQ. CDR3 length equals 17 residues. V shed 4 bases and J 6 bases; nucleotides not matched to a gene: 13. The CDR3 here is CASSRTSGSSSSGEQYF. CDR3 DNA: TGCGCCAGCAGCAGGACTAGCGGGAGTTCGAGTTCAGGCGAGCAGTACTTC. The full variable domain, rest sourced from reference TRBV5-1 and TRBJ2-7, is KAGVTQTPRYLIKTRGQQVTLSCSPISGHRSVSWYQQTPGQGLQFLFEYFSETQRNKGNFPGRFSGRQFSNSRSEMNVSTLELGDSALYLCASSRTSGSSSSGEQYFGPGTRLTVT.

This clonotype has at least ten counts. The CDR3 sequence: CSASQANTEAFF. Written as DNA, the CDR3 is TGCAGTGCTAGCCAGGCGAACACTGAAGCTTTCTTT. The V gene is TRBV20-1, the J gene TRBJ1-1; D not resolved. The CDR3 has 12 residues. The V end was cut by 3 bases, the J end by 1 base, with 6 bases between. Germline V gene sequence: CDR1 DFQATT, CDR2 SNEGSKA (reference sequence).